This paragraph reports one T cell receptor beta chain. The CDR3 runs 15 residues. Germline CDR1 reads SGDLS; CDR2 reads YYNGEE. Between the trimmed V and J ends, which lost 3 bases and 5 bases, there was a span of 15 bases. The entry originates in a study of control samples from healthy donors and cancer patients. Sequencing was performed with immunoSEQ multiplex PCR; in TCRdb, only in-frame clones are kept and a portion is missing. The sample carries more than 85,000 clones, 65% to 85% recorded once. This receptor was identified in a man aged 70-80 years with lung cancer. The chain recombines TRBV9 with TRBJ2-1, with D possibly being TRBD1 (5 bases). The specimen was PBMCs. CDR3 in DNA: TGTGCCAGCAGCGAGGTGTGGGGCAAGAACAATGAGCAGTTCTTC. Its protein is CASSEVWGKNNEQFF.